This T cell receptor (beta chain) stems from a study of CD8 T cells in Susac syndrome. It was with random hexamers that roughly 0.45 to 1 ug RNA was reverse transcribed. The authors amplified TCR beta CDR3 across 54 Vbeta and 13 Jbeta using immunoSEQ multiplex PCR. TCRdb independently ran MiXCR on the immunoSEQ multiplex PCR reads; one entry per CDR3 protein. The sample consists of fewer than 140,000 distinct CDR3 sequences, approximately 94% of them appearing once. CDR1 LNHNV and CDR2 YYDKDF come from the germline V gene (reference sequence). There are 15 residues in the CDR3. After removal of 8 bases from V and 2 bases from J, the junction contained 8 bases not matched to a gene.

The specimen was CD8+ T cells from PBMCs. The gene calls are TRBV15 and TRBJ1-3, with 8 bases identical to TRBD1. The receptor was isolated from a human donor with Susac syndrome. The CDR3 DNA reads as TGTGCCACCTCGACAGGGGAAGCGGCTGGAAACACCATATATTTT. Its protein product is CATSTGEAAGNTIYF.